Each of the 13 T cell receptor beta chains below was sequenced from the same sample in a study of T cell responses to AZD1222 COVID-19 vaccine (dated by TCRdb to about 2021). The label giving this sample's time point can be read as: baseline before first vaccination. Library preparation employed the immunoSEQ multiplex PCR assay. Drawn from immuneACCESS, this table holds only the in-frame rearrangements with V and J called that TCRdb kept. Clones are partly lost; checked studies trace under half to an unresolved V gene and leave the rest unexplained. This sample has 90,000 to 150,000 clones in its table, and about 88% of those were observed once. The ten largest clones take up 2.4% of the sample. The sequences come from peripheral blood, collected on day 0 of AZD1222 vaccination. Receptors originate from an adult in good health.

This sequence joins TRBV19 and TRBJ2-1, with D tentatively TRBD2 (6 bases). Germline CDR1 and CDR2: LNHDA and SQIVND (reference sequence). The CDR3 is 14 amino acids. The ends were cut back, 6 bases at V and 0 bases at J, with 9 bases in the middle. Here the CDR3 DNA reads TGTGCCAGTAGGGGGGGTTCCTCCTACAATGAGCAGTTCTTC. This gives the protein CASRGGSSYNEQFF.

The rearrangement uses TRBV19 and TRBJ2-7; 8 bases match TRBD2. From germline, CDR1 is LNHDA and CDR2 SQIVND (reference sequence). The CDR3 loop spans 12 amino acids. The junction had 2 bases not matched to a gene; V was cut back by 6 bases and J by 4 bases. CDR3 bases: TGTGCCAGTAGCGGGAGGGAATACGAGCAGTACTTC. Its translation: CASSGREYEQYF.

V usage is TRBV27 and J usage is TRBJ1-6, with D unclear. V was clipped by 4 bases and J by 15 bases, with 10 bases between them. The CDR3 is 11 amino acids. Germline CDR1 and CDR2: MNHEY and SMNVEV (reference sequence). The CDR3 loop is CASSSGLILHF. For the CDR3, the DNA is TGTGCCAGCAGTTCAGGCCTCATCCTCCACTTT.

The V gene is TRBV28, the J gene TRBJ2-7, with D perhaps being TRBD1 or TRBD2 (7 bases each). Trimming pared 1 base from V and 7 bases from J, leaving 14 bases between. The CDR3 contains 14 residues. The germline V gene has CDR1 MDHEN and CDR2 SYDVKM. The CDR3 DNA sequence: TGTGCCAGCAGTTTATTAGGCCAGGGGGGGGAGCAGTACTTC. Translated: CASSLLGQGGEQYF.

This clone was seen just once. This chain connects TRBV7-9 to TRBJ2-7, with D possibly being TRBD1 (6 bases). CDR1 is SEHNR and CDR2 is FQNEAQ in the germline V gene (reference sequence). This CDR3 contains 17 residues. V lost 4 bases and J 1 base, leaving 20 bases between the germline ends. The CDR3 here is CASSYPGQKPWSYEQYF. The CDR3 nucleotides are TGTGCCAGCAGCTACCCCGGACAGAAACCATGGTCCTACGAGCAGTACTTC.

This clone appeared once. This chain's CDR3 is CASSYPGGKTEAFF. CDR3 DNA: TGTGCCAGCAGTTACCCAGGGGGCAAAACTGAAGCTTTCTTT. J is TRBJ1-1 and V is TRBV6-5, with TRBD1 matching 8 bases. V lost 2 bases to trimming and J lost 5 bases; unmatched junction nucleotides: 4. This CDR3 is built from 14 residues. In germline, CDR1 is MNHEY, CDR2 SVGAGI.

This chain connects TRBV9 to TRBJ1-4; D unresolved. The V gene lost 3 bases and the J gene lost 8 bases, with 20 bases spanning the gap. CDR3 length: 16 amino acids. Germline CDR1 is SGDLS and CDR2 is YYNGEE. The CDR3 protein is CASSGEIAGMGEKLFF. CDR3 nucleotide sequence: TGTGCCAGCAGCGGAGAGATAGCCGGGATGGGCGAAAAACTGTTTTTT.

The chain joins TRBV14 to TRBJ1-1; D unresolved. V lost 5 bases and J lost 0, with 7 bases in between. Germline V gene lookup returns CDR1 SGHDN and CDR2 FVKESK. The CDR3 length is 13 residues. CDR3 region: CASSSFMNTEAFF. CDR3 nucleotides: TGTGCCAGCAGCAGCTTCATGAACACTGAAGCTTTCTTT.

The chain is built from TRBV5-4 and TRBJ2-7, with 7 nucleotides matching TRBD1. The CDR3 length is 15 residues. The junction had 8 bases not matched to a gene; V was cut back by 4 bases and J by 1 base. Germline V gene lookup returns CDR1 SGHNT and CDR2 YYREEE (reference sequence). As DNA, the CDR3 is TGTGCCAGCAGCCCTGGGACAGTACGATCCTACGAGCAGTACTTC. Its protein is CASSPGTVRSYEQYF.

This chain links TRBV5-8 with TRBJ1-5; D gene uncertain. This CDR3 spans 14 amino acids. CDR1 is SGHTS and CDR2 is YDEGEE in the germline V gene. With 4 bases removed from V and 6 bases from J, the gap between germline ends came to 14 bases. The CDR3 loop is CASSPRGSAQPQHF. Written as DNA, the CDR3 is TGTGCCAGCAGCCCCCGCGGTTCCGCTCAGCCCCAGCATTTT.

This chain connects TRBV5-1 to TRBJ2-7, with D uncertain. V was pared by 3 bases and J by 4 bases, with 11 bases between. CDR1 and CDR2 (germline): SGHRS, YFSETQ. The CDR3 is made up of 13 amino acids. The CDR3 reads CASSWISLYEQYF. In nucleotides, the CDR3 is TGCGCCAGCAGCTGGATTTCTCTTTACGAGCAGTACTTC.

This clone was recorded only once. J is TRBJ1-1 and V is TRBV6-6, with TRBD1 matching 9 bases. CDR1 is MNHNY and CDR2 is SVGAGI in the germline V gene (reference sequence). Germline trimming cut 4 bases from V and 7 bases from J; bases unmatched to any gene: 7. The CDR3 runs 14 residues. CDR3 bases: TGTGCCAGCAGTTCCAGGACAGGGGAGGGTGAAGCTTTCTTT. This translates into CASSSRTGEGEAFF.

The chain joins TRBV9 to TRBJ2-2, with D tentatively TRBD2 (5 bases). V was cut by 0 bases and J by 5 bases, with 14 bases left in between. Germline assignment: CDR1 SGDLS and CDR2 YYNGEE. The CDR3 consists of 16 residues. CDR3 DNA sequence: TGTGCCAGCAGCGTAGCTTCGCGGGCCATAACCGGGGAGCTGTTTTTT. Its translation is CASSVASRAITGELFF.